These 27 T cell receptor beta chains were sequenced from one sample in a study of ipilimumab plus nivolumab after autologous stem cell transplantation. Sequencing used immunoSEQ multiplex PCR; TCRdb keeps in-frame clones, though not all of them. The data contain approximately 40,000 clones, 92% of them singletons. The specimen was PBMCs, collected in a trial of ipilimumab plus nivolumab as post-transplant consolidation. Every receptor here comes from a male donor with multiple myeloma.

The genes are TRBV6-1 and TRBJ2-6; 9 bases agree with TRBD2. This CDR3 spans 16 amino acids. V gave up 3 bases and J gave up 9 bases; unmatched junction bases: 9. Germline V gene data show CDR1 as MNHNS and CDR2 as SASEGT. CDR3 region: CASSDPSGGRGNVLTF. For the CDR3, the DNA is TGTGCCAGCAGTGATCCTTCTGGCGGGAGGGGCAACGTCCTGACTTTC.

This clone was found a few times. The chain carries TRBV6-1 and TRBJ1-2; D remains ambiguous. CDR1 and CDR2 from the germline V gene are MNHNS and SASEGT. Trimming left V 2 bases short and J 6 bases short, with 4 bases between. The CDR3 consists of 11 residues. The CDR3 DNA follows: TGTGCCAGCAGTGAATGGAATGGCTACACCTTC. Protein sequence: CASSEWNGYTF.

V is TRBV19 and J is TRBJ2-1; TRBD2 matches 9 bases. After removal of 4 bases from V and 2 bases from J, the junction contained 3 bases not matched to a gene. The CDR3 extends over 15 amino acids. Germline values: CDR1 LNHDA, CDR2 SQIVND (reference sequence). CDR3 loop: CASSTRTSAYNEQFF. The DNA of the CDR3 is TGTGCCAGTAGTACCCGGACTAGCGCCTACAATGAGCAGTTCTTC.

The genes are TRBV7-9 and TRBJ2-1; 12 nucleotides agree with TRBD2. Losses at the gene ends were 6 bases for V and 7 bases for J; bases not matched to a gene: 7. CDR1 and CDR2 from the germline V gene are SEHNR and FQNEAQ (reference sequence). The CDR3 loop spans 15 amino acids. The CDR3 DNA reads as TGTGCCAGCAGGCTACTAGCGGGAGGATGGAATGAGCAGTTCTTC. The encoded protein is CASRLLAGGWNEQFF.

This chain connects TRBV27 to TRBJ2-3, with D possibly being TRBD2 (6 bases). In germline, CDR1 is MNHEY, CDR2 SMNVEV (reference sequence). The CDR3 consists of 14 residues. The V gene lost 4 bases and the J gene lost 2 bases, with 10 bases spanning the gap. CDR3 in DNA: TGTGCCAGCAGTTATCAGGGACTCACAGATACGCAGTATTTT. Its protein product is CASSYQGLTDTQYF.

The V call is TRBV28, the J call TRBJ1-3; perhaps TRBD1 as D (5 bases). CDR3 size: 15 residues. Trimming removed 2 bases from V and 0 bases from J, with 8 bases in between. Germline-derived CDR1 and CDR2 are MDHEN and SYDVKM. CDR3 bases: TGTGCCAGCAGTTTAGTGGGGGGCTCTGGAAACACCATATATTTT. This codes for CASSLVGGSGNTIYF.

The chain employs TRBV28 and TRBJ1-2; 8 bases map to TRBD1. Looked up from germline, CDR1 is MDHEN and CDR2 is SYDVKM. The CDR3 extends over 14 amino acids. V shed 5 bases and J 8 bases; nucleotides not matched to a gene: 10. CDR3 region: CASSVGQDMGGYTF. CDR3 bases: TGTGCCAGCAGTGTGGGACAGGATATGGGAGGCTACACCTTC.

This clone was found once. The CDR3 sequence: CASNRGAQETQYF. The CDR3 DNA follows: TGTGCCAGCAACCGGGGGGCGCAAGAGACCCAGTACTTC. This chain joins TRBV7-9 and TRBJ2-5; weak D call: TRBD2 (7 bases). CDR3 length equals 13 residues. V lost 7 bases and J lost 2, with 11 bases in between. The germline V gene encodes CDR1 SEHNR and CDR2 FQNEAQ (reference sequence).

The CDR3 DNA reads TGTGCCAGCAGCTTATGGGGAGCGGGGGACTACGAGCAGTACTTC. Its translation is CASSLWGAGDYEQYF. The chain joins TRBV7-2 to TRBJ2-7; TRBD2 matches 8 bases. Germline trimming cut 2 bases from V and 3 bases from J; bases unmatched to any gene: 6. The CDR3 consists of 15 residues. Germline-derived CDR1 and CDR2 are SGHTA and FQGNSA.

The CDR3 protein is CASSLRLGANEKLFF. The CDR3 bases are TGTGCCAGCAGTCTTCGATTAGGGGCTAATGAAAAACTGTTTTTT. The chain employs TRBV6-1 and TRBJ1-4; the D gene is possibly TRBD1 (5 bases). Germline loops: CDR1 MNHNS, CDR2 SASEGT. V was shortened by 5 bases and J by 3 bases, with 13 bases between the two germline ends. CDR3 length: 15 residues.

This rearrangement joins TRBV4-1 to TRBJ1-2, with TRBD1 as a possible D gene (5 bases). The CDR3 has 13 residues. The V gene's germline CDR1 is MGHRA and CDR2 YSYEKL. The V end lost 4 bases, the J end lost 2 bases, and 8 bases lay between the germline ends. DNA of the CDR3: TGCGCCAGCAGCCGGGACGGGAACTATGGCTACACCTTC. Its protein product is CASSRDGNYGYTF.

Here the CDR3 DNA reads TGTGCCAGCAGTGCCGGGACTATAAGCACAGATACGCAGTATTTT. Translating it yields CASSAGTISTDTQYF. The rearrangement uses TRBV6-5 and TRBJ2-3; the match to TRBD2 covers 7 bases. The CDR3 runs 15 residues. Germline-derived CDR1 and CDR2 are MNHEY and SVGAGI. V gave up 5 bases and J gave up 0 bases; unmatched junction bases: 5.

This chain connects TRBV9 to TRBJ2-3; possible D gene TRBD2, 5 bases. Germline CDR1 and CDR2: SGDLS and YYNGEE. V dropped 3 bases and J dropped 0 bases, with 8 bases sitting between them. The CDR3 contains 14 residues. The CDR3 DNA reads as TGTGCCAGCAGCGCATCGGGAAGCACAGATACGCAGTATTTT. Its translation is CASSASGSTDTQYF.

CDR3 DNA sequence: TGTGCCAGCATCCAGGGAAGGAATGGCTACACCTTC. It encodes CASIQGRNGYTF. The chain carries TRBV7-9 and TRBJ1-2; maybe TRBD1 (5 bases). Germline CDR1 and CDR2: SEHNR and FQNEAQ (reference sequence). CDR3 length: 12 residues. Trimming stripped 7 bases from V and 6 bases from J, with 12 bases between.

This chain's CDR3 is CASSPTDLNTEAFF. The CDR3 DNA follows: TGTGCCAGCAGCCCGACAGACCTGAACACTGAAGCTTTCTTT. V usage is TRBV7-2 and J usage is TRBJ1-1; TRBD1 might be the D (5 bases). V gave up 5 bases and J gave up 0 bases, with 10 bases separating them. The CDR3 spans 14 residues. Germline CDR1 SGHTA, CDR2 FQGNSA.

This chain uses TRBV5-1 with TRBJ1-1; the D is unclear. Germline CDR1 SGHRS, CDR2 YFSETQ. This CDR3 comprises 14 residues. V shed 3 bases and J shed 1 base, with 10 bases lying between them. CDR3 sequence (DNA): TGCGCCAGCAGCTCAGACTCAGCGAACACTGAAGCTTTCTTT. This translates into CASSSDSANTEAFF.

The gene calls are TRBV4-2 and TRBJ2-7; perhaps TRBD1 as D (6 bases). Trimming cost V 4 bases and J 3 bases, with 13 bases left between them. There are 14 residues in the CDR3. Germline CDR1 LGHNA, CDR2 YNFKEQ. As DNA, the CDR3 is TGTGCCAGCAGCCTGACCTCAGGGGACTACGAGCAGTACTTC. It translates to CASSLTSGDYEQYF.

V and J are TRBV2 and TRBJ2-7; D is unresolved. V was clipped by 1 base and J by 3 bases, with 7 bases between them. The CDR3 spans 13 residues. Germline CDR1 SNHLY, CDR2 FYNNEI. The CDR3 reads CASSEGAYYEQYF. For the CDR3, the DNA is TGTGCCAGCAGTGAAGGCGCTTACTACGAGCAGTACTTC.

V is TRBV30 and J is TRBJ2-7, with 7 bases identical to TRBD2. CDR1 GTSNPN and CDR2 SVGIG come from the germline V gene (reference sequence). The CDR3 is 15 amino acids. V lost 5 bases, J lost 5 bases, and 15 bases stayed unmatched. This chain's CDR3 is CAWQRERGTNHEQYF. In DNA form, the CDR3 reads TGTGCCTGGCAGAGGGAGCGGGGCACCAACCACGAGCAGTACTTC.

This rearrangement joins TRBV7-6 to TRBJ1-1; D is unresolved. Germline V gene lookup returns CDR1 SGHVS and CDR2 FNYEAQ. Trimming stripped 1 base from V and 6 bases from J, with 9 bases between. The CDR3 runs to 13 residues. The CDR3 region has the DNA TGTGCCAGCAGCTTAGGGGTTTCCGCTGAAGCTTTCTTT. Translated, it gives CASSLGVSAEAFF. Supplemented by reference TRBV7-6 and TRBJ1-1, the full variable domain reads GAGVSQSPRYKVTKRGQDVALRCDPISGHVSLYWYRQALGQGPEFLTYFNYEAQQDKSGLPNDRFSAERPEGSISTLTIQRTEQRDSAMYRCASSLGVSAEAFFGQGTRLTVV.

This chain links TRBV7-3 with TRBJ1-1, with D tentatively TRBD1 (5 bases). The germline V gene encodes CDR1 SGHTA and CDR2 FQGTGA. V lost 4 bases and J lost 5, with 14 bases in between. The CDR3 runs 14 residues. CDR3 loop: CASSSSGMRTEAFF. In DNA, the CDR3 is TGTGCCAGCAGCTCTTCAGGGATGCGGACTGAAGCTTTCTTT. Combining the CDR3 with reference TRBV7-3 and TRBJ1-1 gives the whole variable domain GAGVSQTPSNKVTEKGKYVELRCDPISGHTALYWYRQSLGQGPEFLIYFQGTGAADDSGLPNDRFFAVRPEGSVSTLKIQRTERGDSAVYLCASSSSGMRTEAFFGQGTRLTVV.

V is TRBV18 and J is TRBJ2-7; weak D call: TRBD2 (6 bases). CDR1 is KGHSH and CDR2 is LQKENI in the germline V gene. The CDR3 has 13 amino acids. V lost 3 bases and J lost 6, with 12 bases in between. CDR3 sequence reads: CASSPLAVGEQYF. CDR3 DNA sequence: TGTGCCAGCTCACCGTTAGCGGTGGGCGAGCAGTACTTC.

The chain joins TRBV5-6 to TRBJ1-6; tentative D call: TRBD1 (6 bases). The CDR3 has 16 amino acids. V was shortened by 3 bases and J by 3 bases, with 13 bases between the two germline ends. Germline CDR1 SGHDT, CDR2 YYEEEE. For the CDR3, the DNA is TGTGCCAGCAGCTACAGGGTCCCCGACTATAATTCACCCCTCCACTTT. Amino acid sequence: CASSYRVPDYNSPLHF.

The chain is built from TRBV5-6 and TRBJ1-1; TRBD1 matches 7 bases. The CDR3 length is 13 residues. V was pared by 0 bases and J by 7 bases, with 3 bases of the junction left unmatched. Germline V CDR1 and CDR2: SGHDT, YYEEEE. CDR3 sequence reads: CASSLVRGGEAFF. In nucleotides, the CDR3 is TGTGCCAGCAGCTTGGTCAGGGGGGGTGAAGCTTTCTTT.

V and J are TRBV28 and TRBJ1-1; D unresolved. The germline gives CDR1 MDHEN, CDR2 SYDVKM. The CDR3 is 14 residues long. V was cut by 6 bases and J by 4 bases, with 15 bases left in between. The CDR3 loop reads CASSQVSPITEAFF. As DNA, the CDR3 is TGTGCCAGCAGCCAAGTTAGCCCGATCACTGAAGCTTTCTTT.

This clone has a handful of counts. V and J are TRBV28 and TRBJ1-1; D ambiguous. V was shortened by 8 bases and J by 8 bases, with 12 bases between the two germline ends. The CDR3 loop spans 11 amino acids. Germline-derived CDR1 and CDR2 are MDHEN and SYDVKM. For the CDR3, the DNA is TGTGCCAGCGGATCCACAAGAGAAGCTTTCTTT. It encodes CASGSTREAFF.

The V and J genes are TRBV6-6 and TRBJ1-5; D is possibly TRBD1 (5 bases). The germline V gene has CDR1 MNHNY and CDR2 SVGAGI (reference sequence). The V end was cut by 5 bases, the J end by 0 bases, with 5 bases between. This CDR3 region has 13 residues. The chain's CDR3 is CASSQGSNQPQHF. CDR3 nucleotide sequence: TGTGCCAGCAGTCAGGGTAGCAATCAGCCCCAGCATTTT.